These 2 T cell receptor beta chains share one sample of origin, sequenced in a study of human T cells and chemical hapten exposure. The time point: patch test 3, about 24 weeks after DPC sensitization. Regarding treatment: therapeutic diphenylcyclopropenone sensitization with weekly scalp DPC. Via MiXCR, TCRdb re-called the RACE reads, giving one row per CDR3 protein. The sample lists 150,000 to 200,000 distinct CDR3 sequences; approximately 30% were seen once. The sample was whole blood, taken in connection with sensitization to the hapten diphenylcyclopropenone (DPC). Receptors were obtained from a woman younger than 30 with alopecia areata. Some clones in this sample may be carry-over from other donors' samples.

The chain recombines TRBV7-6 with TRBJ2-5; 7 nucleotides match TRBD2. The CDR3 loop spans 14 amino acids. Unmatched junction bases numbered 5, after V lost 2 bases and J lost 5 bases. Germline CDR1 SGHVS, CDR2 FNYEAQ. The CDR3 sequence: CASSLSGEGETQYF. The CDR3 DNA sequence: TGTGCCAGCAGCTTAAGTGGGGAGGGTGAGACCCAGTACTTC.

The table lists this clonotype with many counts. The chain carries TRBV3-1 and TRBJ1-2; no reliable D call. Germline CDR1 and CDR2: LGHDT and YNNKEL (reference sequence). Trimming pared 4 bases from V and 0 bases from J, leaving 12 bases between. The CDR3 extends over 15 amino acids. This CDR3 is CASSLGLASNYGYTF. The DNA for the CDR3 is TGTGCCAGCAGCCTCGGACTGGCGTCTAACTATGGCTACACCTTC.